This T cell receptor (beta chain) was identified in a study of T-cell reconstitution after alpha-beta-depleted transplantation in children. Unique molecular identifiers featured in how the TCRbeta library was prepared. Using its own MiXCR run on the PCR reads, TCRdb lists one record per CDR3 protein. This table has roughly 350,000 distinct CDR3 sequences, around a tenth appearing once. This clonotype was seen at least ten times. Germline trimming cut 4 bases from V and 6 bases from J; bases unmatched to any gene: 10. The CDR3 spans 15 residues. Germline loops: CDR1 SGHRS, CDR2 YFSETQ. V usage is TRBV5-1 and J usage is TRBJ2-1; 7 bases align to TRBD1. The specimen was PBMCs from the stem cell graft donor, collected from the stem cell graft. The sequence came from a human donor who donated a stem cell graft to a child with acute lymphoblastic leukemia. The CDR3 DNA sequence: TGCGCCAGCAGCATCGGAACAGGGGCGGTCAATGAGCAGTTCTTC. Protein product: CASSIGTGAVNEQFF.